This is a list of T cell receptor beta chains from one sample in a study of CD8 T cells in ankylosing spondylitis. Via MiXCR, TCRdb re-called the 5' RACE reads, giving one row per CDR3 protein. The data contain under 550,000 distinct CDR3 sequences, roughly 26% of them singletons. The sample taken for sequencing was blood, either unsorted or a sorted T cell fraction (not recorded which). The receptors were sampled from a male donor with ankylosing spondylitis. CDR3s include the opening cysteine and the closing phenylalanine or tryptophan. Fields, in order: CDR3 protein, CDR3 DNA, V gene, J gene, clone size, D gene. D genes are given only for firm matches. Not every row has a clone size; where given, it reads once, few, many or a size class.

cdr3_aa: CASGLDFGSARRTGELFF; cdr3_nt: TGTGCTAGTGGTTTGGACTTCGGGTCAGCTAGAAGGACCGGGGAGCTGTTTTTT; v_call: TRBV12-5; j_call: TRBJ2-2; clone_size: -; d_call: -
cdr3_aa: CSARSSSGRAYEQYF; cdr3_nt: TGCAGTGCTAGGTCCTCTAGCGGGCGGGCCTACGAGCAGTACTTC; v_call: TRBV20-1; j_call: TRBJ2-7; clone_size: -; d_call: TRBD2
cdr3_aa: CAISALTASSYEQYF; cdr3_nt: TGTGCCATCAGTGCCTTGACTGCTAGCTCCTACGAGCAGTACTTC; v_call: TRBV10-3; j_call: TRBJ2-7; clone_size: -; d_call: -
cdr3_aa: CASSLNWNQPQHF; cdr3_nt: TGTGCCAGCAGCTTAAACTGGAATCAGCCCCAGCATTTT; v_call: TRBV7-9; j_call: TRBJ1-5; clone_size: many; d_call: -
cdr3_aa: CASTQGLARNNEQFF; cdr3_nt: TGTGCCAGCACCCAGGGACTAGCGAGAAACAATGAGCAGTTCTTC; v_call: TRBV7-2; j_call: TRBJ2-1; clone_size: few; d_call: TRBD2
cdr3_aa: CATSSIAGGETQYF; cdr3_nt: TGTGCCACCAGCAGTATTGCAGGTGGGGAGACCCAGTACTTC; v_call: TRBV15; j_call: TRBJ2-5; clone_size: few; d_call: -
cdr3_aa: CAINRDPETYEQYF; cdr3_nt: TGTGCCATTAACCGGGACCCTGAAACCTACGAGCAGTACTTC; v_call: TRBV10-3; j_call: TRBJ2-7; clone_size: -; d_call: -
cdr3_aa: CASSSVLAGWTYEQYF; cdr3_nt: TGTGCCAGCAGCTCGGTACTAGCGGGGTGGACCTACGAGCAGTACTTC; v_call: TRBV11-2; j_call: TRBJ2-7; clone_size: -; d_call: TRBD2
cdr3_aa: CASITYNEQFF; cdr3_nt: TGTGCCAGCATTACTTACAATGAGCAGTTCTTC; v_call: TRBV7-9; j_call: TRBJ2-1; clone_size: few; d_call: -
cdr3_aa: CACPPQGLLAGELFF; cdr3_nt: TGTGCCTGTCCCCCGCAGGGTTTGTTAGCCGGGGAGCTGTTTTTT; v_call: TRBV30; j_call: TRBJ2-2; clone_size: few; d_call: -
cdr3_aa: CATSDRGGPINNEQFF; cdr3_nt: TGTGCCACCAGTGACCGTGGAGGGCCAATTAACAATGAGCAGTTCTTC; v_call: TRBV24-1; j_call: TRBJ2-1; clone_size: -; d_call: -
cdr3_aa: CASSLRPGGGDTEAFF; cdr3_nt: TGTGCCAGCAGCTTAAGACCGGGTGGAGGAGACACTGAAGCTTTCTTT; v_call: TRBV7-2; j_call: TRBJ1-1; clone_size: -; d_call: -
cdr3_aa: CASSSPGKYNEQFF; cdr3_nt: TGTGCCAGCAGTTCCCCGGGGAAGTACAATGAGCAGTTCTTC; v_call: TRBV6-5; j_call: TRBJ2-1; clone_size: -; d_call: -
cdr3_aa: CASSSGQLSSYNEQFF; cdr3_nt: TGTGCCAGCAGCTCGGGACAGCTCAGCTCCTACAATGAGCAGTTCTTC; v_call: TRBV7-7; j_call: TRBJ2-1; clone_size: few; d_call: TRBD1